This entry describes one T cell receptor beta chain. The same CDR3 is also encoded by other DNA sequences in this sample. Terminally differentiated effector memory CD45RA+ cells were excluded by CCR7 positive selection of CD45RO-negative cells. This sample is part of a study of shared clonotypes between healthy human individuals. Here immunoSEQ multiplex PCR was the method, and the copy in TCRdb shows in-frame clones only, minus some. The sample lists approximately 740,000 clones; 80% to 95% were seen once. V lost 5 bases and J 0 bases, leaving 11 bases between the germline ends. The CDR3 extends over 14 amino acids. Germline values: CDR1 MNHEY, CDR2 SMNVEV (reference sequence).

The sequencing input was naive CD8+ T cells sorted from blood. The receptor comes from a man aged 30 to 39 in good health. This chain uses TRBV27 with TRBJ2-7; maybe TRBD2 (6 bases). The CDR3 nucleotides read TGTGCCAGCAGTCTCATCGGGAGCTCCTACGAGCAGTACTTC. Translation: CASSLIGSSYEQYF.